The clone carrying this T cell receptor beta chain was seen at least ten times. Its target is not known. This sample was taken from a study of neurological immune-mediated disorders. Regarding the study as a whole: Association with the multiple sclerosis repertoire cluster was not found for any clinical or MRI feature. HTLV-1-associated myelopathy displayed the greatest TCR clonal expansion, and multiple sclerosis exhibited the smallest, lower than that of healthy controls.

Synthesis of cDNA used 5'RACE (with 10-nucleotide random UMIs). TCRdb re-analysed the 5' RACE reads in MiXCR, keeping a single row per CDR3 protein. The table lists about 62,000 distinct CDR3 sequences, under 5.5% of them singletons, with approximately 3.2% in the top ten. It was from 2 million PBMCs stored at -80 C that the unsorted libraries were obtained. This clonotype originated in a woman aged 50 to 60 with multiple sclerosis. The source material was PBMCs.

The CDR3 spells CASSQIFRGARGYTF. DNA of the CDR3: TGCGCCAGCAGCCAAATTTTCCGTGGGGCGCGAGGCTACACCTTC. The rearrangement uses TRBV4-3 and TRBJ1-2, with a possible D match to TRBD1 (5 bases). The germline V and J ends were trimmed by 2 bases and 8 bases, with 18 bases remaining between them. The CDR3 spans 15 residues. Per the germline V gene, CDR1 is LGHNA and CDR2 is YSLEER.